This T cell receptor (beta chain) was captured in a study of OX40 agonist ivuxolimab in advanced cancers. Whole-study context: The group had a mean age of approximately 60 years, ranged from about 20 to 79, and was 82.7% male.

General study points: Also showing low normalized T-cell clonal expansion were some of the nonresponders.

The germline V gene encodes CDR1 SGHAT and CDR2 FQNNGV. This CDR3 has 14 amino acids. Trimming pared 5 bases from V and 1 base from J, leaving 10 bases between. Profiled with immunoSEQ multiplex PCR; TCRdb holds only in-frame clones, not every one. The table has under 75,000 clones, about 93% seen once. This clone was counted once. Its antigen is unknown. Sampling times: baseline, cycle 4 day 1, cycle 7 day 1. The specimen comprised CD4+ or CD8+ T cells sorted from blood, sampled in a trial of the OX40 agonist ivuxolimab. The clonotype comes from an adult with an advanced solid tumor such as melanoma, head and neck, liver or kidney cancer. This chain connects TRBV11-2 to TRBJ2-3; no reliable D call. The CDR3, as DNA: TGTGCCAGCAGCGTCCCGCCCGGCACAGATACGCAGTATTTT. Its translation is CASSVPPGTDTQYF.